The 20 T cell receptor beta chains listed next were all sequenced from one sample in a study of blood T cells in healthy people across ages. A J-beta primer mix and a sample-barcoded 5' primer were used in a second PCR of roughly 7 to 12 cycles. One entry per CDR3 protein, called by TCRdb with MiXCR from the 5' RACE reads. Of over a million distinct CDR3 sequences listed, approximately 38% are singletons. Sequencing was carried out using blood. The source is a woman aged 18-29 years in good health.

The chain has TRBV11-2 and TRBJ1-2; no clear D. Germline lookup yields CDR1 SGHAT and CDR2 FQNNGV. V was cut by 0 bases and J by 7 bases, with 15 bases left in between. The CDR3 contains 15 residues. The CDR3 DNA sequence: TGTGCCAGCAGCTTAGAGCAAAGCCTGATCGGTGGCTACACCTTC. It is translated as CASSLEQSLIGGYTF.

The V and J genes are TRBV14 and TRBJ2-3; 7 bases match TRBD2. The CDR3 spans 18 residues. V lost 0 bases to trimming and J lost 2 bases; unmatched junction nucleotides: 11. In germline, CDR1 is SGHDN, CDR2 FVKESK. CDR3 protein: CASSQDRTGAGTTDTQYF. The CDR3 nucleotides are TGTGCCAGCAGCCAAGATCGAACCGGAGCGGGGACCACAGATACGCAGTATTTT.

This clonotype was found a few times. CDR3 sequence (DNA): TGTGCCAGCAGCTTAGAGGGGGACCCTTTCGAGCAGTACTTC. Translation: CASSLEGDPFEQYF. The V and J genes are TRBV7-9 and TRBJ2-7, with D maybe TRBD1 (6 bases). The germline V gene encodes CDR1 SEHNR and CDR2 FQNEAQ (reference sequence). The CDR3 totals 14 residues. V was pared by 1 base and J by 6 bases, with 13 bases between.

The chain carries TRBV12-3 or TRBV12-4 and TRBJ1-4; weak D call: TRBD1 (5 bases). Trimming removed 8 bases at V and 5 bases at J, with 18 bases between. This CDR3 is built from 15 residues. CDR3 nucleotides: TGTGCCAGCCGACCCACCGGGACGGTGAATGAAAAACTGTTTTTT. This codes for CASRPTGTVNEKLFF.

This clonotype has a handful of counts. The rearrangement joins TRBV2 to TRBJ2-1; 9 nucleotides agree with TRBD2. Looked up from germline, CDR1 is SNHLY and CDR2 is FYNNEI. Losses at the gene ends were 5 bases for V and 3 bases for J; bases not matched to a gene: 8. The CDR3 runs to 16 residues. CDR3 sequence (DNA): TGTGCCAGCAGTATTACTGCGGGGGGGTACTACAATGAGCAGTTCTTC. Protein: CASSITAGGYYNEQFF.

The CDR3 reads CSAINRARGTDTQYF. CDR3 DNA: TGCAGTGCTATTAATAGGGCTCGGGGGACAGATACGCAGTATTTT. This chain links TRBV20-1 with TRBJ2-3; perhaps TRBD2 as D (6 bases). Trimming pared 4 bases from V and 3 bases from J, leaving 17 bases between. Germline V gene lookup returns CDR1 DFQATT and CDR2 SNEGSKA (reference sequence). The CDR3 runs 15 residues.

The chain employs TRBV20-1 and TRBJ2-4, with a tentative D call TRBD2 (6 bases). Near its end, the DNA agrees better with TRBJ2-7, so the J call may be wrong. Germline CDR1 reads DFQATT; CDR2 reads SNEGSKA (reference sequence). This CDR3 is 13 amino acids long. The CDR3 DNA reads TGCAGCGCCTACAAGGAGGGTTCATACGAGCAGTACTTC. This sequence encodes CSAYKEGSYEQYF.

This rearrangement joins TRBV30 to TRBJ2-7; a possible D gene is TRBD1 (6 bases). The CDR3 contains 12 residues. With 2 bases removed from V and 5 bases from J, the gap between germline ends came to 10 bases. Germline V lookup: CDR1 GTSNPN, CDR2 SVGIG (reference sequence). The CDR3 sequence is CAWSFYRDEQYF. For the CDR3, the DNA is TGTGCCTGGAGTTTTTACAGGGACGAGCAGTACTTC.

The chain carries TRBV12-3 or TRBV12-4 and TRBJ1-1, with 7 nucleotides matching TRBD1. The CDR3 totals 15 residues. J was trimmed by 4 bases and V by 2 bases; bases with no gene match: 7. CDR3 sequence reads: CASSLPQGGSTEAFF. The CDR3 coding sequence is TGTGCCAGCAGTTTACCCCAGGGGGGGAGCACTGAAGCTTTCTTT.

J is TRBJ1-4 and V is TRBV12-3 or TRBV12-4; 8 nucleotides align to TRBD1. This CDR3 spans 15 amino acids. Germline trimming cut 6 bases from V and 5 bases from J; bases unmatched to any gene: 8. The CDR3 spells CASRPRGQENEKLFF. Written as DNA, the CDR3 is TGTGCCAGCAGGCCTCGGGGACAGGAGAATGAAAAACTGTTTTTT.

This clonotype has only one observation. The rearrangement links TRBV4-2 to TRBJ2-1; no firm D call. Judging by the DNA end, TRBJ2-7 fits better; the J call may be wrong. Germline CDR1 is LGHNA and CDR2 is YNFKEQ. This CDR3 is built from 18 residues. The CDR3 sequence: CASSQDSLGSLAYNEQYF. Here the CDR3 DNA reads TGTGCCAGCAGCCAAGATAGCCTGGGGTCCTTAGCCTACAATGAGCAGTACTTC.

This clonotype was seen a few times. This chain links TRBV5-1 with TRBJ2-5; tentative D call: TRBD2 (5 bases). The CDR3 runs 15 residues. Germline V lookup: CDR1 SGHRS, CDR2 YFSETQ. V gave up 0 bases and J gave up 4 bases, with 13 bases separating them. CDR3 sequence: CASSLVLAVRETQYF. In DNA, the CDR3 is TGCGCCAGCAGCTTGGTCCTAGCAGTACGAGAGACCCAGTACTTC. Combining the CDR3 with reference TRBV5-1 and TRBJ2-5 gives the whole variable domain KAGVTQTPRYLIKTRGQQVTLSCSPISGHRSVSWYQQTPGQGLQFLFEYFSETQRNKGNFPGRFSGRQFSNSRSEMNVSTLELGDSALYLCASSLVLAVRETQYFGPGTRLLVL.

V and J are TRBV24-1 and TRBJ2-1, with 8 bases fitting TRBD1. The CDR3 runs 15 residues. The germline CDR1 and CDR2 sequences are KGHDR and SFDVKD. J was trimmed by 7 bases and V by 4 bases; bases with no gene match: 8. CDR3 region: CATSDPGQGGNEQFF. The CDR3 DNA is TGTGCCACCAGTGACCCCGGACAGGGAGGAAATGAGCAGTTCTTC.

This chain joins TRBV6-1 and TRBJ2-5; 9 bases are shared with TRBD1. Unmatched junction bases numbered 5, after V lost 2 bases and J lost 4 bases. This CDR3 contains 15 residues. From germline, CDR1 is MNHNS and CDR2 SASEGT. The CDR3 bases are TGTGCCAGCAGTGAATCTGGGACAGGGATAGAGACCCAGTACTTC. This codes for CASSESGTGIETQYF.

The rearrangement uses TRBV6-5 and TRBJ1-4; tentatively, D is TRBD1 (5 bases). The CDR3 consists of 16 residues. Germline lookup yields CDR1 MNHEY and CDR2 SVGAGI. The V gene lost 2 bases and the J gene lost 0 bases, with 10 bases spanning the gap. This CDR3 is CASSYTSGTTNEKLFF. The CDR3, as DNA: TGTGCCAGCAGTTACACTTCAGGGACAACTAATGAAAAACTGTTTTTT.

The chain is built from TRBV7-2 and TRBJ2-4; 14 bases agree with TRBD2. Trimming removed 3 bases from V and 13 bases from J; junction bases left unmatched: 2. Germline-derived CDR1 and CDR2 are SGHTA and FQGNSA. This CDR3 region has 13 residues. The CDR3 DNA follows: TGTGCCAGCAGCTTGGGACTAGCGGGGGTACAGTACTTC. This encodes CASSLGLAGVQYF.

This clonotype has a handful of counts. The V call is TRBV7-9, the J call TRBJ2-1; 16 bases map to TRBD2. V gave up 5 bases and J gave up 8 bases; unmatched junction bases: 3. Per germline, CDR1 SEHNR and CDR2 FQNEAQ (reference sequence). The CDR3 contains 15 residues. This CDR3 is CASSGTSGRAHEQFF. In nucleotides, the CDR3 is TGTGCCAGCAGCGGGACTAGCGGGAGGGCCCATGAGCAGTTCTTC.

J is TRBJ1-6 and V is TRBV5-1; 9 positions match TRBD1. Germline CDR1 reads SGHRS; CDR2 reads YFSETQ. This CDR3 region has 15 residues. Trimming took 0 bases from V and 11 from J; bases not matched to a gene: 6. The CDR3 nucleotides read TGCGCCAGCAGCTTGGAGGGGACAGGGATGACACCCCTCCACTTT. Translated: CASSLEGTGMTPLHF.

The chain carries TRBV27 and TRBJ1-2, with D perhaps matching TRBD1 (6 bases). Germline loops: CDR1 MNHEY, CDR2 SMNVEV (reference sequence). The V end was cut by 0 bases, the J end by 7 bases, with 15 bases between. This CDR3 is built from 15 residues. CDR3 sequence: CASSLSLGASGGYTF. The DNA of the CDR3 is TGTGCCAGCAGTTTATCGTTGGGGGCATCAGGTGGCTACACCTTC.

This clonotype appeared many times. This may be a read error, as it is one base from a much larger clone. J is TRBJ1-2 and V is TRBV29-1; perhaps TRBD1 as D (6 bases). Germline CDR1 is SQVTM and CDR2 is ANQGSEA. Trimming took off 4 bases at V and 5 bases at J, with 11 bases between the two ends. The CDR3 is 12 residues long. The CDR3 DNA follows: TGCAGCGTTGGTCCACAGGGATATGGCTACACCTTC. Its protein product is CSVGPQGYGYTF.